This entry lists 30 T cell receptor beta chains sequenced from one sample in a study of cytotoxic CD8 clonotypes in ibrutinib-treated CLL. Data came from immunoSEQ multiplex PCR; TCRdb stores just in-frame clones and leaves some out. This sample carries some 50,000 clones, about three fifths of them seen once, and the ten largest clones take about 29%. Specimen: PBMCs, collected after 24 months of ibrutinib treatment. These receptors all come from a human donor with chronic lymphocytic leukemia.

This chain links TRBV9 with TRBJ2-5, with D hard to call. CDR1 and CDR2 (germline): SGDLS, YYNGEE. V was cut by 0 bases and J by 4 bases, with 13 bases left in between. The CDR3 covers 15 residues. CDR3 bases: TGTGCCAGCAGCGTAGGACCCCATAATTCAGAGACCCAGTACTTC. Its translation: CASSVGPHNSETQYF. Filled out from reference TRBV9 and TRBJ2-5, the complete variable domain reads DSGVTQTPKHLITATGQRVTLRCSPRSGDLSVYWYQQSLDQGLQFLIQYYNGEERAKGNILERFSAQQFPDLHSELNLSSLELGDSALYFCASSVGPHNSETQYFGPGTRLLVL.

The chain recombines TRBV5-4 with TRBJ2-5; TRBD2 matches at 10 bases. CDR1 and CDR2 (germline): SGHNT, YYREEE (reference sequence). V was clipped by 4 bases and J by 0 bases; unmatched bases: 6. CDR3 length: 16 amino acids. CDR3 sequence (DNA): TGTGCCAGCAGCCCGGGGACTAGCGCGTACCAAGAGACCCAGTACTTC. It specifies CASSPGTSAYQETQYF.

The sample holds a few counts of this clone. The genes are TRBV6-1 and TRBJ1-1; D perhaps matches TRBD1 (5 bases). V lost 6 bases and J 6 bases, leaving 11 bases between the germline ends. Per germline, CDR1 MNHNS and CDR2 SASEGT. The CDR3 covers 12 residues. The CDR3 DNA reads as TGTGCCAGCAGCCCGGGGGGGGCTGAAGCTTTCTTT. Translated: CASSPGGAEAFF.

The chain couples TRBV5-1 to TRBJ1-1, with D possibly matching TRBD1 (5 bases). CDR1 is SGHRS, CDR2 YFSETQ, per germline. Trimming stripped 7 bases from V and 7 bases from J, with 23 bases between. This CDR3 is 15 amino acids long. The CDR3 DNA sequence: TGCGCCAGCCGTCGCGGGACCCTTAAAGATGGTGAAGCTTTCTTT. Translation: CASRRGTLKDGEAFF.

This clone was counted many times. This CDR3 is also generated by other DNA sequences in the sample. The chain employs TRBV7-9 and TRBJ1-5; D not certain. The CDR3 has 13 residues. V lost 0 bases, J lost 0 bases, and 0 bases lay in between. Looked up from germline, CDR1 is SEHNR and CDR2 is FQNEAQ (reference sequence). CDR3 DNA: TGTGCCAGCAGCTTAGCTAGCAATCAGCCCCAGCATTTT. Amino acids: CASSLASNQPQHF.

The chain carries TRBV4-1 and TRBJ1-1; unclear D gene. V was clipped by 6 bases and J by 1 base, with 15 bases between them. The V gene's germline CDR1 is MGHRA and CDR2 YSYEKL. The CDR3 is made up of 15 amino acids. CDR3 bases: TGCGCCAGCAGACCCTTGCTACTGGGGAACACTGAAGCTTTCTTT. This encodes CASRPLLLGNTEAFF.

The chain uses TRBV19 and TRBJ1-5; TRBD1 might be the D (6 bases). CDR3 length: 17 residues. V was shortened by 6 bases and J by 0 bases, with 18 bases between the two germline ends. In germline, CDR1 is LNHDA, CDR2 SQIVND (reference sequence). CDR3 nucleotide sequence: TGTGCCAGTAGGAGAGGACCGGGGGGCTATAGCAATCAGCCCCAGCATTTT. Translated: CASRRGPGGYSNQPQHF.

The CDR3 protein is CASSRLAVQETQYF. As DNA, the CDR3 is TGCGCCAGCAGCCGTCTGGCAGTCCAAGAGACCCAGTACTTC. The chain carries TRBV4-1 and TRBJ2-5, with D hard to call. Trimming removed 4 bases from V and 1 base from J, with 10 bases in between. The germline V gene has CDR1 MGHRA and CDR2 YSYEKL. The CDR3 length is 14 residues.

CDR3 coding DNA: TGTGCCAGCAGCTTAGATCACGCTGCGGACACCATATATTTT. It specifies CASSLDHAADTIYF. The rearrangement joins TRBV11-2 to TRBJ1-3; no clear D gene. The CDR3 is 14 amino acids. Per the germline V gene, CDR1 is SGHAT and CDR2 is FQNNGV. The V end lost 0 bases, the J end lost 8 bases, and 11 bases lay between the germline ends.

This clone was recorded only once. The chain recombines TRBV28 with TRBJ2-7; 12 bases fit TRBD1. V lost 4 bases to trimming and J lost 2 bases; unmatched junction nucleotides: 6. This CDR3 has 16 amino acids. The V gene's germline CDR1 is MDHEN and CDR2 SYDVKM. CDR3 region: CASSSTGTGGTYEQYF. CDR3 nucleotides: TGTGCCAGCAGTTCAACCGGGACAGGGGGCACCTACGAGCAGTACTTC.

The chain is built from TRBV6-1 and TRBJ1-5, with D uncertain. CDR3 length: 13 amino acids. V was trimmed by 1 base and J by 7 bases, leaving 8 bases between them. CDR1 and CDR2 from the germline V gene are MNHNS and SASEGT. This CDR3 is CASSEGGSQPQHF. CDR3 nucleotide sequence: TGTGCCAGCAGTGAAGGTGGGAGCCAGCCCCAGCATTTT.

The genes are TRBV6-4 and TRBJ2-2, with no clear D. V was clipped by 6 bases and J by 6 bases, with 14 bases between them. Germline CDR1 MRHNA, CDR2 SNTAGT. The CDR3 runs 14 residues. The CDR3 DNA reads as TGTGCCAGCAGCACCAATTTCCGATCCGGGGAGCTGTTTTTT. Translating it yields CASSTNFRSGELFF.

The chain employs TRBV5-8 and TRBJ2-7, with 7 bases aligning to TRBD2. Germline V gene sequence: CDR1 SGHTS, CDR2 YDEGEE. CDR3 length equals 14 residues. The V and J ends lost 3 bases and 5 bases, in that order; junction bases with no gene match: 8. The CDR3 nucleotides read TGTGCCAGCAGCTGGGGAGGGTGGGGGAACGAGCAGTACTTC. This translates into CASSWGGWGNEQYF.

The rearrangement uses TRBV9 and TRBJ2-3; D gene uncertain. The CDR3 sequence is 17 residues long. Trimming took 3 bases from V and 0 from J, leaving 17 bases between them. Germline loops: CDR1 SGDLS, CDR2 YYNGEE. CDR3 in DNA: TGTGCCAGCAGCGGCACCCCGTTGGTCGGGAGCACAGATACGCAGTATTTT. Amino acid sequence: CASSGTPLVGSTDTQYF.

There are a few counts of this clone. CDR3 nucleotides: TGCAGCGTTGTGACAGGGAAGGACGGGGAGCTGTTTTTT. This codes for CSVVTGKDGELFF. This chain connects TRBV29-1 to TRBJ2-2, with TRBD1 matching 7 bases. V trimming: 4 bases; J trimming: 7 bases; junction bases outside the gene matches: 6. The CDR3 extends over 13 amino acids. Germline V gene lookup returns CDR1 SQVTM and CDR2 ANQGSEA.

The rearrangement links TRBV7-6 to TRBJ1-3; possible D gene TRBD1, 5 bases. Germline CDR1 reads SGHVS; CDR2 reads FNYEAQ. The CDR3 covers 15 residues. The V end was cut by 5 bases, the J end by 0 bases, with 11 bases between. The CDR3 DNA sequence: TGTGCCAGCAGCGCCTCGGGACCCTCTGGAAACACCATATATTTT. Amino acids: CASSASGPSGNTIYF.

The CDR3 loop is CASSVVWAPTEAFF. CDR3 DNA: TGTGCCAGCAGCGTAGTGTGGGCACCCACTGAAGCTTTCTTT. This chain joins TRBV9 and TRBJ1-1; D is unclear. Trimming cost V 0 bases and J 4 bases, with 10 bases left between them. Germline V gene lookup returns CDR1 SGDLS and CDR2 YYNGEE. The CDR3 sequence is 14 residues long.

The chain has TRBV5-6 and TRBJ2-7; 9 nucleotides align to TRBD2. Per germline, CDR1 SGHDT and CDR2 YYEEEE. The V segment lost 0 bases and the J segment 3 bases; nucleotides outside the gene matches: 7. CDR3 size: 16 residues. The DNA of the CDR3 is TGTGCCAGCAGCTTGGTTGGGCTAGCGGGGATCTACGAGCAGTACTTC. Translation: CASSLVGLAGIYEQYF. Together with reference TRBV5-6 and TRBJ2-7, the CDR3 gives the full variable domain: DAGVTQSPTHLIKTRGQQVTLRCSPKSGHDTVSWYQQALGQGPQFIFQYYEEEERQRGNFPDRFSGHQFPNYSSELNVNALLLGDSALYLCASSLVGLAGIYEQYFGPGTRLTVT.

The chain links TRBV6-1 to TRBJ2-5, with 7 bases fitting TRBD1. CDR1 and CDR2 (germline): MNHNS, SASEGT. J gave up 4 bases and V 5 bases, and 4 bases lay outside the gene matches. This CDR3 has 13 amino acids. CDR3 DNA sequence: TGTGCCAGCAGTCAGGACAGGCGAGAGACCCAGTACTTC. Protein product: CASSQDRRETQYF.

This clone has just one count. This chain joins TRBV5-4 and TRBJ2-5; 14 nucleotides match TRBD2. Per the germline V gene, CDR1 is SGHNT and CDR2 is YYREEE (reference sequence). V trimming: 3 bases; J trimming: 4 bases; junction bases outside the gene matches: 5. This CDR3 has 16 residues. The CDR3 loop reads CASSWGTSGGLETQYF. In DNA form, the CDR3 reads TGTGCCAGCAGCTGGGGGACTAGCGGGGGATTAGAGACCCAGTACTTC.

The rearrangement links TRBV10-2 to TRBJ2-2; 7 bases fit TRBD1. CDR1 and CDR2 from the germline V gene are WSHSY and SAAADI. Trimming at V came to 7 bases and at J to 7 bases, leaving 9 bases not matched to a gene. CDR3 length: 14 amino acids. The CDR3 spells CASNLVGGRGELFF. The CDR3 DNA reads as TGCGCCAGCAACCTGGTAGGGGGCCGCGGGGAGCTGTTTTTT.

This chain links TRBV5-1 with TRBJ2-5; TRBD2 aligns across 8 bases. The length of the CDR3 is 15 residues. Germline V gene data show CDR1 as SGHRS and CDR2 as YFSETQ. V shed 3 bases, J shed 5 bases, and the junction held 9 bases outside the gene matches. CDR3 coding DNA: TGCGCCAGCAGCTCTGGAGTACTAGCGGAGGAGACCCAGTACTTC. Amino acid sequence: CASSSGVLAEETQYF. The full variable domain, its missing parts supplied by reference TRBV5-1 and TRBJ2-5, is KAGVTQTPRYLIKTRGQQVTLSCSPISGHRSVSWYQQTPGQGLQFLFEYFSETQRNKGNFPGRFSGRQFSNSRSEMNVSTLELGDSALYLCASSSGVLAEETQYFGPGTRLLVL.

In its sample, this clone was seen many times. The genes are TRBV7-9 and TRBJ2-5; unclear D gene. This CDR3 contains 16 residues. Trimming took 0 bases from V and 0 from J, leaving 11 bases between them. Germline CDR1 is SEHNR and CDR2 is FQNEAQ (reference sequence). The chain's CDR3 is CASSLAGPWYQETQYF. Written as DNA, the CDR3 is TGTGCCAGCAGCTTAGCTGGCCCTTGGTACCAAGAGACCCAGTACTTC.

The genes are TRBV20-1 and TRBJ2-1; D gene ambiguous. Germline-derived CDR1 and CDR2 are DFQATT and SNEGSKA (reference sequence). Trimming took 5 bases from V and 7 from J, leaving 9 bases between them. The CDR3 contains 11 residues. This chain's CDR3 is CSAGALNEQFF. CDR3 DNA sequence: TGCAGTGCTGGCGCTTTGAATGAGCAGTTCTTC.

V is TRBV5-1 and J is TRBJ2-3; D is possibly TRBD1 (6 bases). The CDR3 is made up of 14 amino acids. Germline V gene sequence: CDR1 SGHRS, CDR2 YFSETQ. Trimming cost V 4 bases and J 2 bases, with 11 bases left between them. CDR3 sequence reads: CASSPGQLTDTQYF. Here the CDR3 DNA reads TGCGCCAGCAGCCCTGGACAGCTCACAGATACGCAGTATTTT.

The V and J genes are TRBV5-6 and TRBJ1-6; D is unresolved. Germline V gene lookup returns CDR1 SGHDT and CDR2 YYEEEE. V lost 0 bases, J lost 8 bases, and 12 bases lay in between. This CDR3 is 15 amino acids long. CDR3 DNA: TGTGCCAGCAGCTTGGGACTTCAGGTCGATTCACCCCTCCACTTT. Translated: CASSLGLQVDSPLHF.

The CDR3 spells CASSLGSSLGVELFF. The DNA for the CDR3 is TGCGCCAGCAGCTTGGGTTCTAGCCTGGGAGTGGAGCTGTTTTTT. This rearrangement joins TRBV5-1 to TRBJ2-2; a weak D match, TRBD2 (5 bases). This CDR3 is built from 15 residues. CDR1 SGHRS and CDR2 YFSETQ come from the germline V gene. Trimming pared 0 bases from V and 10 bases from J, leaving 16 bases between.

This chain links TRBV10-3 with TRBJ2-7; TRBD2 aligns across 9 bases. J lost 1 base, V lost 6 bases, and 4 bases had no gene match. The CDR3 has 14 residues. Germline CDR1 ENHRY, CDR2 SYGVKD. The CDR3 reads CAISGTSWSYEQYF. The CDR3 DNA is TGTGCCATCAGCGGGACTAGCTGGTCCTACGAGCAGTACTTC.

This clone has only a few counts. This chain joins TRBV5-1 and TRBJ2-5; D perhaps matches TRBD2 (7 bases). V lost 0 bases and J lost 5, with 11 bases in between. CDR1 is SGHRS, CDR2 YFSETQ, per germline. This CDR3 spans 14 amino acids. This chain's CDR3 is CASSLAGGEETQYF. DNA of the CDR3: TGCGCCAGCAGCTTGGCGGGGGGCGAGGAGACCCAGTACTTC.

The chain uses TRBV15 and TRBJ1-1, with TRBD1 as a possible D gene (5 bases). CDR3 length: 14 residues. Trimming removed 5 bases at V and 4 bases at J, with 14 bases between. The germline V gene has CDR1 LNHNV and CDR2 YYDKDF (reference sequence). The chain's CDR3 is CATSVGLSITEAFF. CDR3 in DNA: TGTGCCACCAGCGTGGGACTCTCAATCACTGAAGCTTTCTTT.